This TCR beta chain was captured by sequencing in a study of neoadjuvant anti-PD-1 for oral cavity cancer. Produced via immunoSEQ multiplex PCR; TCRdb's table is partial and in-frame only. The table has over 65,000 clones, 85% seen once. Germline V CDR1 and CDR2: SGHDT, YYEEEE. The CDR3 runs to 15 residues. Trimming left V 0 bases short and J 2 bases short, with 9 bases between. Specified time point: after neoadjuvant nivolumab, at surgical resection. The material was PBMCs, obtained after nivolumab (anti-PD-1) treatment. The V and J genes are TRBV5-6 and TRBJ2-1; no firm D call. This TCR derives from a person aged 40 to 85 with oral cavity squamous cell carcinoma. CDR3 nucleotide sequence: TGTGCCAGCAGCTTGGGCCCAGGCACCTACAATGAGCAGTTCTTC. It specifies CASSLGPGTYNEQFF.